This T cell receptor beta chain was sequenced during a study of PD-1 blockade in classical Hodgkin lymphoma. Study overall: Patients were dosed intravenously with nivolumab at 3 mg/kg every 2 weeks.

On this clone: Its antigen remains unknown.

Study results and caveats: Nivolumab initiation under 1 year post-ASCT meant exclusion.

Some clones are missing from TCRdb's copy, which holds only in-frame ones; the method was immunoSEQ multiplex PCR. The sample shows about 27,000 clones, nearly 80% of them seen only once. With no exception, relapse followed autologous stem cell transplantation in all patients, and brentuximab vedotin exposure varied. This CDR3 is built from 11 residues. Germline V gene lookup returns CDR1 SGDLS and CDR2 YYNGEE. V was clipped by 0 bases and J by 8 bases, with 3 bases between them. The receptor comes from a human donor with classical Hodgkin lymphoma. Sample: peripheral blood mononuclear cells (PBMCs), taken before the second cycle of nivolumab. The V call is TRBV9, the J call TRBJ2-1; D uncertain. The CDR3 reads CASSVAHEQFF. In DNA, the CDR3 is TGTGCCAGCAGCGTAGCGCATGAGCAGTTCTTC.